Listed below are T cell receptor beta chains from one sample, sequenced in a study of blood T cells in healthy people across ages. Each CDR3 protein gets one entry after TCRdb re-called the 5' RACE reads with MiXCR. The table lists more than 650,000 distinct CDR3 sequences, 20% to 25% of them singletons. Sample: blood. The receptors originated from a man aged 65 to 85 in good health. CDR3s include the opening cysteine and the closing phenylalanine or tryptophan. Fields, in order: V gene, J gene, clone size, D gene, CDR3 DNA, CDR3 protein. D genes are given only for firm matches. Clone size is given for some rows only: seen once, a few or many times, or a class if the clone is expanded.

v_gene: TRBV14
j_gene: TRBJ1-5
abundance: few
d_gene: -
CDR3nt: TGTGCCAGCAGCCAAGAGAGGTGGCAGCCCCAGCATTTT
CDR3aa: CASSQERWQPQHF

v_gene: TRBV12-3/TRBV12-4
j_gene: TRBJ1-3
abundance: -
d_gene: TRBD1
CDR3nt: TGTGCCAGCAGCCGACAGGGGGCTGGAAACACCATATATTTT
CDR3aa: CASSRQGAGNTIYF

v_gene: TRBV7-3
j_gene: TRBJ1-1
abundance: few
d_gene: -
CDR3nt: TGTGCCAGCAGCTCGGGAGCTGGGGAGGCTTTCTTT
CDR3aa: CASSSGAGEAFF

v_gene: TRBV5-1
j_gene: TRBJ1-2
abundance: -
d_gene: -
CDR3nt: TGCGCCAGCAGCTTGTTGACATCTAATTCCTATGGCTACACCTTC
CDR3aa: CASSLLTSNSYGYTF

v_gene: TRBV5-1
j_gene: TRBJ1-4
abundance: -
d_gene: -
CDR3nt: TGCGCCAGCAGACCGAGGTCAGCGCTTACCTCAACTAATGAAAAACTGTTTTTT
CDR3aa: CASRPRSALTSTNEKLFF

v_gene: TRBV7-9
j_gene: TRBJ2-3
abundance: -
d_gene: -
CDR3nt: TGTGCCAGCAGCTTCCGAGGGACGGGAGGCACAGATACGCAGTATTTT
CDR3aa: CASSFRGTGGTDTQYF

v_gene: TRBV11-2
j_gene: TRBJ2-1
abundance: -
d_gene: -
CDR3nt: TGTGCCAGCAGCTTGCGGATCCGGACTGGGCTTTCCTACAATGAGCAGTTCTTC
CDR3aa: CASSLRIRTGLSYNEQFF

v_gene: TRBV20-1
j_gene: TRBJ1-1
abundance: few
d_gene: -
CDR3nt: TGCAGTGCTGGGGGGACCATGAACACTGAAGCTTTCTTT
CDR3aa: CSAGGTMNTEAFF

v_gene: TRBV7-9
j_gene: TRBJ2-3
abundance: -
d_gene: -
CDR3nt: TGTGCCAGCAGCTTAGATGGGGATACGAAGTATTTT
CDR3aa: CASSLDGDTKYF

v_gene: TRBV12-3/TRBV12-4
j_gene: TRBJ2-3
abundance: -
d_gene: -
CDR3nt: TGTGCCAGCAGTCTCGGCTCCACCACAGATACGCAGTATTTT
CDR3aa: CASSLGSTTDTQYF

v_gene: TRBV6-1
j_gene: TRBJ2-7
abundance: few
d_gene: -
CDR3nt: TGTGCCAGCAGGGGTGGAGGCGGCGATACCTACGAGCAGTACTTC
CDR3aa: CASRGGGGDTYEQYF

v_gene: TRBV20-1
j_gene: TRBJ2-5
abundance: -
d_gene: -
CDR3nt: TGCAGTGCTTGGGCCAGGCAGGAGACCCAGTACTTC
CDR3aa: CSAWARQETQYF

v_gene: TRBV29-1
j_gene: TRBJ2-4
abundance: -
d_gene: TRBD1
CDR3nt: TGCAGCGTCTCACAGGGGGGTGCCAAAAACATTCAGTACTTC
CDR3aa: CSVSQGGAKNIQYF

v_gene: TRBV7-3
j_gene: TRBJ2-1
abundance: few
d_gene: TRBD2
CDR3nt: TGTGCCAGCAGCTTAACAGCGGGAACTAACAATGAGCAGTTCTTC
CDR3aa: CASSLTAGTNNEQFF

v_gene: TRBV5-5
j_gene: TRBJ1-4
abundance: -
d_gene: -
CDR3nt: TGTGCCAGCAGCTTGGGGCCGACTGAAAAACTGTTTTTT
CDR3aa: CASSLGPTEKLFF

v_gene: TRBV4-3
j_gene: TRBJ2-1
abundance: few
d_gene: TRBD2
CDR3nt: TGCGCCAGCAGCCAAGATGACGCGGGAGTTCAGAATGAGCAGTTCTTC
CDR3aa: CASSQDDAGVQNEQFF

v_gene: TRBV10-2
j_gene: TRBJ1-2
abundance: few
d_gene: -
CDR3nt: TGCGCCACCGAAGGGGGAGGCTATGGCTACACCTTC
CDR3aa: CATEGGGYGYTF

v_gene: TRBV29-1
j_gene: TRBJ2-6
abundance: -
d_gene: -
CDR3nt: TGCAGCGTCACCGAGGGGGAGGCCCCTGGGGCCAACGTCCTGACTTTC
CDR3aa: CSVTEGEAPGANVLTF

v_gene: TRBV20-1
j_gene: TRBJ2-1
abundance: -
d_gene: -
CDR3nt: TGCAGTGCTAGAGGGACTACGCGTGAGCAGTTCTTC
CDR3aa: CSARGTTREQFF

v_gene: TRBV6-5
j_gene: TRBJ2-3
abundance: few
d_gene: TRBD2
CDR3nt: TGTGCCAGCAGGAGGGAGGGGCGGTCGGATACGCAGTATTTT
CDR3aa: CASRREGRSDTQYF

v_gene: TRBV20-1
j_gene: TRBJ1-5
abundance: many
d_gene: -
CDR3nt: TGCAGTGCTAGAGCCTCCAATCAGCCCCAGCATTTT
CDR3aa: CSARASNQPQHF

v_gene: TRBV6-2/TRBV6-3
j_gene: TRBJ2-5
abundance: -
d_gene: -
CDR3nt: TGTGCCAGCAGTTATAGGGACGAGACCCAGTACTTC
CDR3aa: CASSYRDETQYF

v_gene: TRBV7-2
j_gene: TRBJ1-3
abundance: few
d_gene: -
CDR3nt: TGTGCCAGCAGCACGAAGGGCGGGGGGTTGAGAAACACCATATATTTT
CDR3aa: CASSTKGGGLRNTIYF

v_gene: TRBV20-1
j_gene: TRBJ1-1
abundance: -
d_gene: -
CDR3nt: TGCAGTGCTAGGTTGGACGGAGGTATGAACACTGAAGCTTTCTTT
CDR3aa: CSARLDGGMNTEAFF

v_gene: TRBV28
j_gene: TRBJ2-5
abundance: -
d_gene: -
CDR3nt: TGTGCCAGCAGTTGGGGGACCCGGGAGACCCAGTACTTC
CDR3aa: CASSWGTRETQYF

v_gene: TRBV6-2/TRBV6-3
j_gene: TRBJ1-1
abundance: -
d_gene: TRBD1
CDR3nt: TGTGCCAGCAGTTCGGGACAGCGAATAATGAACACTGAAGCTTTCTTT
CDR3aa: CASSSGQRIMNTEAFF

v_gene: TRBV5-1
j_gene: TRBJ2-5
abundance: -
d_gene: TRBD1
CDR3nt: TGCGCCAGCAGCTTGGGACAGGGGGCCCGTGAACGGACCCAGTACTTC
CDR3aa: CASSLGQGARERTQYF

v_gene: TRBV5-1
j_gene: TRBJ1-1
abundance: -
d_gene: -
CDR3nt: TGCGCCAGCAGCTTGGCGGGGAGAGGGTTCACTGAAGCTTTCTTT
CDR3aa: CASSLAGRGFTEAFF

v_gene: TRBV7-9
j_gene: TRBJ2-3
abundance: -
d_gene: -
CDR3nt: TGTGCCAGCAGCTTAGGTGTCGCCCAACTTTCGAATACGCAGTATTTT
CDR3aa: CASSLGVAQLSNTQYF

v_gene: TRBV10-3
j_gene: TRBJ2-7
abundance: -
d_gene: -
CDR3nt: TGTGCCATCAGTGAGAGGTGGGGCAGCTCCTACGAGCAGTACTTC
CDR3aa: CAISERWGSSYEQYF

v_gene: TRBV6-1
j_gene: TRBJ2-7
abundance: -
d_gene: -
CDR3nt: TGTGCCAGCAGTGTAGGGGCTAGCGTTTCCTACGAGCAGTACTTC
CDR3aa: CASSVGASVSYEQYF

v_gene: TRBV6-5
j_gene: TRBJ2-1
abundance: many
d_gene: -
CDR3nt: TGTGCCAGCAGTTACGTCCAGGCTAACAATGAGCAGTTCTTC
CDR3aa: CASSYVQANNEQFF

v_gene: TRBV5-1
j_gene: TRBJ2-3
abundance: few
d_gene: -
CDR3nt: TGCGCCAGCAGCTTGGGAGTTACGGTGGTCACAGATACGCAGTATTTT
CDR3aa: CASSLGVTVVTDTQYF

v_gene: TRBV29-1
j_gene: TRBJ2-7
abundance: -
d_gene: TRBD2
CDR3nt: TGCAGCGCCGAAGCTAGCGGGAGCTCCGAGCAGTACTTC
CDR3aa: CSAEASGSSEQYF

v_gene: TRBV12-3/TRBV12-4
j_gene: TRBJ2-3
abundance: -
d_gene: TRBD2
CDR3nt: TGTGCCAGCAGTTTCGCGACTAGCGGGGCTAGCACAGATACGCAGTATTTT
CDR3aa: CASSFATSGASTDTQYF

v_gene: TRBV6-5
j_gene: TRBJ1-1
abundance: few
d_gene: TRBD1
CDR3nt: TGTGCCAGCAGCCTTCGACAGGGGGCTGAAGCTTTCTTT
CDR3aa: CASSLRQGAEAFF

v_gene: TRBV12-3/TRBV12-4
j_gene: TRBJ1-5
abundance: -
d_gene: -
CDR3nt: TGTGCCAGCAGTTACGGGACGGGGGGCAATCAGCCCCAGCATTTT
CDR3aa: CASSYGTGGNQPQHF

v_gene: TRBV7-6
j_gene: TRBJ2-7
abundance: few
d_gene: TRBD1
CDR3nt: TGTGCCAGCAGCTTACTGGCGTCCGGGACAGACCCCTACGAGCAGTACTTC
CDR3aa: CASSLLASGTDPYEQYF

v_gene: TRBV20-1
j_gene: TRBJ1-3
abundance: -
d_gene: -
CDR3nt: TGCAGTGCTAGAGACGGGGGGAATTTAGGAAACACCATATATTTT
CDR3aa: CSARDGGNLGNTIYF

v_gene: TRBV13
j_gene: TRBJ2-3
abundance: few
d_gene: -
CDR3nt: TGTGCCAGCAGCTTAAGAGCAGCCAGCACAGATACGCAGTATTTT
CDR3aa: CASSLRAASTDTQYF

v_gene: TRBV3-1
j_gene: TRBJ1-1
abundance: few
d_gene: -
CDR3nt: TGTGCCAGCAGCCAAAGAGGGGCTGAAGCTTTCTTT
CDR3aa: CASSQRGAEAFF

v_gene: TRBV20-1
j_gene: TRBJ2-5
abundance: many
d_gene: -
CDR3nt: TGCAGTGCCCACACTAAGGGGGTCCGAGAGACCCAGTACTTC
CDR3aa: CSAHTKGVRETQYF

v_gene: TRBV10-3
j_gene: TRBJ2-1
abundance: -
d_gene: TRBD2
CDR3nt: TGTGCCATCAGTGAGATGGCTAGCGGGGACAATGAGCAGTTCTTC
CDR3aa: CAISEMASGDNEQFF

v_gene: TRBV29-1
j_gene: TRBJ2-1
abundance: few
d_gene: TRBD2
CDR3nt: TGCAGCTTGGGGCTAGCGGGTAACAATGAGCAGTTCTTC
CDR3aa: CSLGLAGNNEQFF